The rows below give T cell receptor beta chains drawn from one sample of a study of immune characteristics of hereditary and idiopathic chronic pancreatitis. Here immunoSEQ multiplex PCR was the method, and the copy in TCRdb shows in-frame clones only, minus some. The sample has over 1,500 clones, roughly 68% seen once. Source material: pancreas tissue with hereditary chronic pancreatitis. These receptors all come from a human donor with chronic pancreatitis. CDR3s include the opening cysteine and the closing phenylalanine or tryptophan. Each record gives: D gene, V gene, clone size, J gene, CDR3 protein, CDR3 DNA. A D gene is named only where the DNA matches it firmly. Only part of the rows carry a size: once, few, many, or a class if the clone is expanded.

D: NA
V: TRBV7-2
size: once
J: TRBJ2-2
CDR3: CASSLGTAGDTGELFF
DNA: TGTGCCAGCAGCTTAGGAACGGCAGGGGACACCGGGGAGCTGTTTTTT

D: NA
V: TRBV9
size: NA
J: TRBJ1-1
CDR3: CASSRDTEAFF
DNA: TGTGCCAGCAGCCGGGATACTGAAGCTTTCTTT

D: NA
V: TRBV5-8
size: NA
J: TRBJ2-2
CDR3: CASSPQRGGETGELFF
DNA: TGTGCCAGCAGCCCCCAACGGGGTGGGGAAACCGGGGAGCTGTTTTTT

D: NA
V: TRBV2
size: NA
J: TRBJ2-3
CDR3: CASKRERRDTQYF
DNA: TGTGCCAGCAAACGGGAGCGGAGAGATACGCAGTATTTT

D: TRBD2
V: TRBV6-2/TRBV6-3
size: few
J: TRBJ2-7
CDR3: CASSPVAGAYEQYF
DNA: TGTGCCAGCAGTCCAGTAGCGGGAGCCTACGAGCAGTACTTC

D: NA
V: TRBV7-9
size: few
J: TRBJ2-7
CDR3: CASSLLSGQTRYEQYF
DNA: TGTGCCAGCAGCTTACTTTCGGGGCAGACCCGATACGAGCAGTACTTC

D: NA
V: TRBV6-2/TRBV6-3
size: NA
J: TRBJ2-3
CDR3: CASSYSSNTQYF
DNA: TGTGCCAGCAGTTACTCGAGTAATACGCAGTATTTT

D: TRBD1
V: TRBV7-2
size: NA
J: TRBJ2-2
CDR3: CASSPRQGQFTGELFF
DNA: TGTGCCAGCAGCCCGCGACAGGGGCAGTTCACCGGGGAGCTGTTTTTT

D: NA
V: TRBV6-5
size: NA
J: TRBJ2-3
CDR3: CASADGDTDTQYF
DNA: TGTGCCAGCGCCGACGGAGACACAGATACGCAGTATTTT

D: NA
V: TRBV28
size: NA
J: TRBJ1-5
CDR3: CASSLRPGPNQPQHF
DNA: TGTGCCAGCAGTTTACGGCCCGGGCCCAATCAGCCCCAGCATTTT